Listed here are 2 T cell receptor beta chains from one sample, sequenced in a study of T cell changes during pregnancy in multiple sclerosis. The data were produced by immunoSEQ multiplex PCR, yet TCRdb's version contains in-frame clones alone and is incomplete. The sample lists 45,000 or so clones, roughly 91% occurring once. The sample here was CD8+ T cells from peripheral blood mononuclear cells, taken after pregnancy. The source is a female donor in good health, enrolled as a control in a pregnancy study.

This chain joins TRBV5-6 and TRBJ1-4; D might be TRBD1 (5 bases). V was cut by 0 bases and J by 10 bases, with 7 bases left in between. This CDR3 region has 12 residues. Germline V gives CDR1 SGHDT, CDR2 YYEEEE. CDR3 nucleotide sequence: TGTGCCAGCAGCTTGGGGGGGGGAAAACTGTTTTTT. Its translation is CASSLGGGKLFF. Filled out from reference TRBV5-6 and TRBJ1-4, the complete variable domain reads DAGVTQSPTHLIKTRGQQVTLRCSPKSGHDTVSWYQQALGQGPQFIFQYYEEEERQRGNFPDRFSGHQFPNYSSELNVNALLLGDSALYLCASSLGGGKLFFGSGTQLSVL.

Notes on this clone: One end of the junction varies from germline; a read error may be responsible. The gene calls are TRBV30 and TRBJ1-1; D unresolved. This CDR3 comprises 14 residues. Germline V lookup: CDR1 GTSNPN, CDR2 SVGIG (reference sequence). The DNA of the CDR3 is TGTGCCTGGAGTGTCGGGGTAACGAACACTGAAGTTTTCTTT. It translates to CAWSVGVTNTEVFF.